This T cell receptor beta chain was found in a study of OX40 agonist ivuxolimab in advanced cancers. This CDR3 is 13 amino acids long. V lost 6 bases and J lost 4, with 10 bases in between. Germline lookup yields CDR1 WSHSY and CDR2 SAAADI. The repertoire was sequenced with immunoSEQ multiplex PCR; TCRdb's copy has only in-frame clones and lacks some. The table lists 80,000 or so clones, under 95% of them singletons. The sample in question was CD4+ or CD8+ T cells sorted from blood, obtained in a trial of the OX40 agonist ivuxolimab. This receptor was taken from an adult with an advanced solid tumor such as melanoma, head and neck, liver or kidney cancer. V gene TRBV10-2 combines with J gene TRBJ2-1; D ambiguous. The CDR3 region is CASSVELYNEQFF. Written as DNA, the CDR3 is TGCGCCAGCAGCGTGGAGTTGTACAATGAGCAGTTCTTC.